What follows are 29 T cell receptor beta chains derived from one specimen sequenced in a study of cytomegalovirus exposure and HLA in healthy donors. The PCR was carried out with 60 Vbeta primers and 13 Jbeta primers. Method: immunoSEQ multiplex PCR; TCRdb's copy keeps in-frame clones and lacks some. In the table there are under 120,000 clones, about 80% of which are singletons. The specimen sequenced was PBMCs. Every receptor here comes from a man aged 45-65 years in good health and CMV-seropositive.

The chain couples TRBV9 to TRBJ2-5; 7 bases are a match to TRBD2. V was clipped by 6 bases and J by 4 bases; unmatched bases: 12. CDR3 length: 15 amino acids. Germline V lookup: CDR1 SGDLS, CDR2 YYNGEE. As DNA, the CDR3 is TGTGCCAGCACCATAGGAGCGGGGCGGGGAGAGACCCAGTACTTC. Its translation: CASTIGAGRGETQYF.

The chain's CDR3 is CASSLARGAGTATGELFF. The DNA of the CDR3 is TGTGCCAGCAGCTTAGCGCGGGGGGCAGGGACGGCCACCGGGGAGCTGTTTTTT. The V and J genes are TRBV7-6 and TRBJ2-2, with 8 nucleotides matching TRBD2. Trimming cost V 0 bases and J 4 bases; bases outside gene matches: 10. The CDR3 totals 18 residues. Germline CDR1 and CDR2: SGHVS and FNYEAQ.

This chain joins TRBV12-5 and TRBJ2-7; the match to TRBD1 covers 8 bases. V was pared by 5 bases and J by 5 bases, with 11 bases of the junction left unmatched. Germline V gene data show CDR1 as LGHNT and CDR2 as FRNRAP. The CDR3 spans 15 residues. This chain's CDR3 is CASGHPLRGPDEQYF. Written as DNA, the CDR3 is TGTGCTAGTGGTCACCCCCTCAGGGGGCCAGACGAGCAGTACTTC.

V usage is TRBV30 and J usage is TRBJ2-5, with D unresolved. The CDR3 length is 11 residues. Trimming took off 3 bases at V and 5 bases at J, with 7 bases between the two ends. Germline V gives CDR1 GTSNPN, CDR2 SVGIG (reference sequence). The CDR3 spells CAWRNGETQYF. In nucleotides, the CDR3 is TGTGCCTGGAGAAACGGGGAGACCCAGTACTTC. Complete variable domain (other parts from reference TRBV30 and TRBJ2-5): SQTIHQWPATLVQPVGSPLSLECTVEGTSNPNLYWYRQAAGRGLQLLFYSVGIGQISSEVPQNLSASRPQDRQFILSSKKLLLSDSGFYLCAWRNGETQYFGPGTRLLVL.

The gene calls are TRBV6-6 and TRBJ1-1, with TRBD1 identical over 7 bases. Germline V gene data show CDR1 as MNHNY and CDR2 as SVGAGI (reference sequence). Trimming took 2 bases from V and 7 from J; bases not matched to a gene: 4. The CDR3 runs to 13 residues. Here the CDR3 reads CASSYLGTVEAFF. DNA of the CDR3: TGTGCCAGCAGTTACCTCGGGACAGTTGAAGCTTTCTTT.

V usage is TRBV5-5 and J usage is TRBJ1-2; 7 nucleotides align to TRBD1. Germline-derived CDR1 and CDR2 are SGHKS and YYEKEE (reference sequence). The CDR3 totals 16 residues. J gave up 9 bases and V 0 bases, and 14 bases lay outside the gene matches. The CDR3 region is CASSLADLKGGFSYTF. The DNA for the CDR3 is TGTGCCAGCAGCTTGGCCGATTTGAAAGGGGGCTTCAGCTACACCTTC.

This clone was counted only a few times. This chain joins TRBV27 and TRBJ1-2; 9 bases match TRBD1. CDR1 is MNHEY, CDR2 SMNVEV, per germline (reference sequence). V lost 5 bases to trimming and J lost 4 bases; unmatched junction nucleotides: 8. There are 15 residues in the CDR3. The CDR3 region has the DNA TGTGCCAGCAGTATACAGGGGGCGAGGGGCTATGGCTACACCTTC. Residues: CASSIQGARGYGYTF.

The chain has TRBV5-6 and TRBJ2-3, with TRBD2 matching 7 bases. The CDR3 has 15 residues. Per germline, CDR1 SGHDT and CDR2 YYEEEE. J gave up 6 bases and V 4 bases, and 11 bases lay outside the gene matches. CDR3 DNA: TGTGCCAGCAGCCATGGGGAGCGGGGTAGGGATACGCAGTATTTT. This codes for CASSHGERGRDTQYF.

CDR3 amino acids: CASSLYREGNYEQYF. CDR3 in DNA: TGTGCCAGCTCACTTTATAGGGAGGGAAACTACGAGCAGTACTTC. V gene TRBV18 combines with J gene TRBJ2-5; 7 nucleotides agree with TRBD2. The closer fit of TRBJ2-7 to the DNA end suggests the J call may be wrong. There are 15 residues in the CDR3. The germline CDR1 and CDR2 sequences are KGHSH and LQKENI.

The genes are TRBV5-1 and TRBJ1-2, with TRBD1 matching over 10 bases. CDR3 length equals 13 residues. V was pared by 4 bases and J by 6 bases, with 3 bases of the junction left unmatched. Germline-derived CDR1 and CDR2 are SGHRS and YFSETQ. CDR3 nucleotides: TGCGCCAGCAGCCCGGGGACAGGGGATGGCTACACCTTC. This codes for CASSPGTGDGYTF.

The chain links TRBV19 to TRBJ1-1, with 9 positions matching TRBD1. Germline V gives CDR1 LNHDA, CDR2 SQIVND (reference sequence). Trimming cost V 6 bases and J 6 bases; bases outside gene matches: 11. This CDR3 is built from 15 residues. The CDR3 spells CASSSNRGRGSEAFF. DNA for the CDR3: TGTGCCAGTAGCTCGAACAGGGGGCGAGGCTCTGAAGCTTTCTTT.

J is TRBJ1-2 and V is TRBV7-8, with TRBD1 matching 7 bases. In germline, CDR1 is SGHVS, CDR2 FQNEAQ. V was clipped by 0 bases and J by 4 bases; unmatched bases: 2. The CDR3 has 14 amino acids. Here the CDR3 DNA reads TGTGCCAGCAGCTTAGCGGGACAGCCCTATGGCTACACCTTC. Translation gives CASSLAGQPYGYTF.

The V call is TRBV19, the J call TRBJ1-1; D not resolved. There are 13 residues in the CDR3. CDR1 LNHDA and CDR2 SQIVND come from the germline V gene (reference sequence). V was clipped by 5 bases and J by 0 bases, with 7 bases between them. The CDR3 DNA follows: TGTGCCAGTAGTCTCAGTATGAACACTGAAGCTTTCTTT. Its protein product is CASSLSMNTEAFF.

The chain has TRBV5-1 and TRBJ2-7, with no clear D. CDR1 is SGHRS, CDR2 YFSETQ, per germline. The CDR3 loop spans 14 amino acids. The germline V and J ends were trimmed by 2 bases and 5 bases, with 14 bases remaining between them. The chain's CDR3 is CASSFLSRKDEQYF. The CDR3, as DNA: TGCGCCAGCAGCTTCCTCTCCAGGAAGGACGAGCAGTACTTC.

This clone has only one observation. V gene TRBV9 combines with J gene TRBJ1-2; 8 nucleotides line up with TRBD1. Germline CDR1 and CDR2: SGDLS and YYNGEE. This CDR3 has 15 residues. Trimming cost V 4 bases and J 7 bases; bases outside gene matches: 12. This chain's CDR3 is CASSPRTGLEGGYTF. CDR3 nucleotides: TGTGCCAGCAGCCCCCGGACAGGGCTAGAAGGTGGCTACACCTTC.

The chain carries TRBV7-8 and TRBJ1-2; no definite D call. V dropped 0 bases and J dropped 9 bases, with 20 bases sitting between them. The CDR3 is 16 residues long. The germline gives CDR1 SGHVS, CDR2 FQNEAQ. The CDR3 DNA reads TGTGCCAGCAGCTTAGCCCCGGAAGCAATCGGCGGGCGCTACACCTTC. Translated, it gives CASSLAPEAIGGRYTF. Variable domain in full (rest from reference TRBV7-8 and TRBJ1-2): GAGVSQSPRYKVAKRGQDVALRCDPISGHVSLFWYQQALGQGPEFLTYFQNEAQLDKSGLPSDRFFAERPEGSVSTLKIQRTQQEDSAVYLCASSLAPEAIGGRYTFGSGTRLTVV.

This chain links TRBV19 with TRBJ1-4, with a possible D match to TRBD1 (6 bases). Trimming stripped 5 bases from V and 5 bases from J, with 6 bases between. This CDR3 has 12 amino acids. Germline values: CDR1 LNHDA, CDR2 SQIVND (reference sequence). The CDR3 DNA reads as TGTGCCAGTAGTGACAGGAATGAAAAACTGTTTTTT. It translates to CASSDRNEKLFF.

The rearrangement joins TRBV30 to TRBJ2-5; possibly TRBD2 for D (5 bases). Germline loops: CDR1 GTSNPN, CDR2 SVGIG (reference sequence). Trimming stripped 2 bases from V and 11 bases from J, with 18 bases between. The CDR3 has 13 residues. CDR3 amino acids: CAWSPGGSEEQYF. CDR3 bases: TGTGCCTGGAGTCCTGGAGGTTCGGAAGAGCAGTACTTC.

This clone was picked up a small number of times. This rearrangement joins TRBV11-2 to TRBJ1-2; 11 nucleotides align to TRBD1. CDR1 and CDR2 from the germline V gene are SGHAT and FQNNGV. Trimming at V came to 8 bases and at J to 6 bases, leaving 5 bases not matched to a gene. CDR3 length: 13 amino acids. CDR3: CASGGQGADGYTF. The DNA of the CDR3 is TGTGCCAGCGGTGGACAGGGGGCTGATGGCTACACCTTC.

The genes are TRBV5-6 and TRBJ2-5; perhaps TRBD1 as D (5 bases). In germline, CDR1 is SGHDT, CDR2 YYEEEE. Trimming left V 2 bases short and J 2 bases short, with 16 bases between. The CDR3 runs 16 residues. The CDR3 DNA is TGTGCCAGCAGCTTTCCAGGAACAGGCACTCAAGAGACCCAGTACTTC. This codes for CASSFPGTGTQETQYF.

This clone was recorded a few times. CDR3 amino acids: CASSVHPGMTDTQYF. CDR3 nucleotide sequence: TGTGCCAGCAGCGTGCACCCGGGGATGACAGATACGCAGTATTTT. The chain recombines TRBV9 with TRBJ2-3; D is perhaps TRBD2 (5 bases). CDR1 SGDLS and CDR2 YYNGEE come from the germline V gene. Between the trimmed V and J ends, which lost 2 bases and 3 bases, there was a span of 13 bases. There are 15 residues in the CDR3.

The chain employs TRBV5-1 and TRBJ1-6; 7 positions match TRBD1. Germline trimming cut 5 bases from V and 7 bases from J; bases unmatched to any gene: 9. From germline, CDR1 is SGHRS and CDR2 YFSETQ. This CDR3 has 15 residues. As DNA, the CDR3 is TGCGCCAGCAGGCCCCGGGACAGCGAGAATTCACCCCTCCACTTT. Its translation is CASRPRDSENSPLHF.

The chain links TRBV9 to TRBJ2-7; D might be TRBD2 (6 bases). Between the trimmed V and J ends, which lost 1 base and 7 bases, there was a span of 15 bases. Germline CDR1 SGDLS, CDR2 YYNGEE. The CDR3 covers 14 residues. The CDR3 DNA follows: TGTGCCAGCAGCGTATCTAGCCCGGCGGGGGAGCAGTACTTC. This codes for CASSVSSPAGEQYF.

The sample holds a few counts of this clone. The chain couples TRBV28 to TRBJ2-2, with a tentative D call TRBD1 (7 bases). CDR3 length: 16 amino acids. V shed 8 bases and J shed 2 bases, with 18 bases lying between them. In germline, CDR1 is MDHEN, CDR2 SYDVKM. This CDR3 reads CASLEGAVANTGELFF. The CDR3 nucleotides are TGTGCCAGCTTGGAGGGGGCAGTGGCTAACACCGGGGAGCTGTTTTTT.

The chain couples TRBV13 to TRBJ2-7, with D maybe TRBD2 (5 bases). The CDR3 is made up of 12 amino acids. With 5 bases removed from V and 6 bases from J, the gap between germline ends came to 11 bases. The germline V gene encodes CDR1 PRHDT and CDR2 FYEKMQ (reference sequence). The CDR3 nucleotides are TGTGCCAGCAGCATTCTCCGGGGCGAGCAGTACTTC. Its translation: CASSILRGEQYF.

The chain uses TRBV6-1 and TRBJ1-2; D is perhaps TRBD1 (5 bases). This CDR3 is built from 13 residues. Looked up from germline, CDR1 is MNHNS and CDR2 is SASEGT. Trimming pared 3 bases from V and 6 bases from J, leaving 11 bases between. CDR3 protein: CASSDPGWNGYTF. The CDR3 nucleotides are TGTGCCAGCAGTGATCCAGGGTGGAATGGCTACACCTTC.

This sequence joins TRBV2 and TRBJ1-5; 8 bases fit TRBD1. CDR1 and CDR2 (germline): SNHLY, FYNNEI. V shed 6 bases and J 3 bases; nucleotides not matched to a gene: 7. The CDR3 consists of 15 residues. The CDR3 nucleotides are TGTGCCAGCAGCCGACAGGGGAGGAACAATCAGCCCCAGCATTTT. Translation: CASSRQGRNNQPQHF.

This clone appeared once. The chain carries TRBV5-1 and TRBJ2-7, with TRBD1 identical over 7 bases. V lost 4 bases and J lost 6; bases outside the gene matches: 13. Germline V gene data show CDR1 as SGHRS and CDR2 as YFSETQ. The CDR3 spans 15 residues. CDR3 sequence reads: CASSGNDREQGEQYF. CDR3 in DNA: TGCGCCAGCAGCGGAAATGACAGGGAACAGGGCGAGCAGTACTTC.

In this sample, this clone turned up once. The chain couples TRBV28 to TRBJ2-7; 7 nucleotides align to TRBD2. Germline CDR1 is MDHEN and CDR2 is SYDVKM. J gave up 4 bases and V 6 bases, and 9 bases lay outside the gene matches. The CDR3 runs 14 residues. CDR3 protein: CASRGGGGGYEQYF. In nucleotides, the CDR3 is TGTGCCAGCAGAGGTGGCGGGGGAGGTTACGAGCAGTACTTC.